This TCR beta chain was sequenced during a study of blood T cells in healthy people across ages. General study results and limits: Age advanced and TCR beta diversity per million T cells fell, roughly linearly. Diversity estimated from one million T cells was considered an underestimate.

This CDR3 has 18 amino acids. Trimming removed 1 base from V and 6 bases from J; junction bases left unmatched: 18. This clonotype was observed a handful of times. What it recognizes is unknown. A second PCR, run for about 7 to 11 cycles, used a sample-barcoded 5' primer plus a J-beta primer mix. A single record per CDR3 protein comes from TCRdb applying MiXCR to the 5' RACE reads. The sample carries some 1.6 million distinct CDR3 sequences, around 36% recorded once. The sample taken for sequencing was blood. The TCR comes from a woman in her 30s in good health. V gene TRBV12-3 or TRBV12-4 combines with J gene TRBJ2-7; TRBD1 matches 7 bases. The CDR3 nucleotides are TGTGCCAGCAGTTTAGGAGGTGCGTTGACAGGGAACCTCGCCGAGCAGTACTTC. It encodes CASSLGGALTGNLAEQYF.